This T cell receptor (beta chain) emerged from a study of vaccination effects on CD4 cells after COVID-19. Across the whole study: The study sampled two convalescent patients 16 days and one week before vaccination.

With respect to this clone: Its antigen is not known.

Antigen-specific CD4+ T cells were expanded with viral peptide pools in the ViraFEST assay before sequencing. CD4+ T cell isolation took place after less than 13 days of culture. The infection with SARS-CoV-2 (confirmed by PCR) occurred in this person between March and December 2020. Overall study results and limits: In people who had recovered, most post-vaccine spike-reactive clones were new vaccine-induced clones.

There are 18 residues in the CDR3. V shed 7 bases, J shed 3 bases, and the junction held 9 bases outside the gene matches. Germline CDR1 and CDR2: SGHVS and FQNEAQ. The data were produced by immunoSEQ multiplex PCR, yet TCRdb's version contains in-frame clones alone and is incomplete. The data hold some 38,000 clones, with 55% to 75% observed a single time. This TCR came from a human donor who had a prior SARS-CoV-2 infection. The material was CD4+ T cells from PBMCs cultured with HCoV-NL63 spike peptides, obtained before COVID-19 vaccination. The chain is built from TRBV7-8 and TRBJ2-1, with 16 positions matching TRBD2. CDR3 protein: CASNAPGLAGGHYNEQFF. DNA for the CDR3: TGTGCCAGCAACGCACCGGGACTAGCGGGAGGGCACTACAATGAGCAGTTCTTC.